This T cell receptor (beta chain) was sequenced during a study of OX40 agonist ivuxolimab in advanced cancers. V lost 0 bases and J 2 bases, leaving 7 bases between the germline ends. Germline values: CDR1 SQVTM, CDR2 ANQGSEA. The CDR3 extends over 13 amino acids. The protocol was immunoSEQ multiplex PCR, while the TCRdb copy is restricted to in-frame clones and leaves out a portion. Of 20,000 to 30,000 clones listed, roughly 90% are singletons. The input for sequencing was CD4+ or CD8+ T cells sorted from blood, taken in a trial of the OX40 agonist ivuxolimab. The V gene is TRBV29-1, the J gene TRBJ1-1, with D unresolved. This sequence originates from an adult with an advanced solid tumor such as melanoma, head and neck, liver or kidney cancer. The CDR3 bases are TGCAGCGTTGAAGAGGAGGGTAACACTGAAGCTTTCTTT. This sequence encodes CSVEEEGNTEAFF. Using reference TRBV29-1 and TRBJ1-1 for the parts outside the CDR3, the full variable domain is SAVISQKPSRDICQRGTSLTIQCQVDSQVTMMFWYRQQPGQSLTLIATANQGSEATYESGFVIDKFPISRPNLTFSTLTVSNMSPEDSSIYLCSVEEEGNTEAFFGQGTRLTVV.